These 25 T cell receptor beta chains originate from one sample sequenced in a study of T-cell reconstitution after alpha-beta-depleted transplantation in children. The TCRbeta library incorporated unique molecular identifiers. TCRdb re-called the PCR reads with MiXCR, one entry per CDR3 protein. Of 250,000 to 350,000 distinct CDR3 sequences in the sample, around 9.6% are singletons; the top ten hold about 9.4%. This specimen was PBMCs from the stem cell graft donor, taken from the stem cell graft. The origin of the receptors is a human donor who donated a stem cell graft to a child with SCID.

This clonotype has only a few counts. The J gene is TRBJ2-7, the V gene TRBV20-1; D is uncertain. V was pared by 4 bases and J by 1 base, with 17 bases between. Germline V gene data show CDR1 as DFQATT and CDR2 as SNEGSKA (reference sequence). The CDR3 is made up of 15 amino acids. This chain's CDR3 is CSAKFRPIASYEQYF. The CDR3 DNA follows: TGCAGTGCTAAGTTCAGGCCGATAGCTTCCTACGAGCAGTACTTC.

This rearrangement joins TRBV2 to TRBJ2-5; 9 nucleotides agree with TRBD1. J gave up 3 bases and V 11 bases, and 13 bases lay outside the gene matches. From germline, CDR1 is SNHLY and CDR2 FYNNEI. The CDR3 covers 15 residues. In DNA form, the CDR3 reads TGTGCCGGCCTACTATTGGGACAGGGCGAAGAGACCCAGTACTTC. It yields the protein CAGLLLGQGEETQYF.

This clonotype was seen repeatedly, ten times or more. The V call is TRBV2, the J call TRBJ1-5; D is possibly TRBD1 (5 bases). Germline V gene lookup returns CDR1 SNHLY and CDR2 FYNNEI. Trimming left V 4 bases short and J 1 base short, with 5 bases between. This CDR3 comprises 13 residues. CDR3 nucleotides: TGTGCCAGCAGTGGGGACAGCAATCAGCCCCAGCATTTT. Protein product: CASSGDSNQPQHF.

This chain connects TRBV7-2 to TRBJ2-7, with 11 bases identical to TRBD2. CDR3 size: 15 residues. Germline V gene lookup returns CDR1 SGHTA and CDR2 FQGNSA. The V and J ends lost 5 bases and 3 bases, in that order; junction bases with no gene match: 6. CDR3 nucleotide sequence: TGTGCCAGCAGCAGAACCGGGACTAGCGGCTACGAGCAGTACTTC. Translation: CASSRTGTSGYEQYF.

This chain joins TRBV6-5 and TRBJ2-3, with D maybe TRBD2 (5 bases). The length of the CDR3 is 15 residues. V was pared by 0 bases and J by 6 bases, with 13 bases between. Germline values: CDR1 MNHEY, CDR2 SVGAGI. The CDR3 loop is CASSYSGGEGDTQYF. The CDR3 region has the DNA TGTGCCAGCAGTTACTCGGGTGGAGAGGGTGATACGCAGTATTTT.

This clonotype was seen more than once but under ten times. V and J are TRBV10-3 and TRBJ2-1; TRBD1 matches 9 bases. With 7 bases clipped from V and 4 bases from J, the junction kept 8 bases outside the gene matches. The CDR3 has 15 amino acids. Germline loops: CDR1 ENHRY, CDR2 SYGVKD. The CDR3 nucleotides read TGTGCCATCACCCCCGGGACAGGGTCTTACAATGAGCAGTTCTTC. Its translation is CAITPGTGSYNEQFF.

The gene calls are TRBV4-1 and TRBJ2-5; D unclear. Germline CDR1 reads MGHRA; CDR2 reads YSYEKL. Trimming removed 0 bases at V and 3 bases at J, with 14 bases between. The CDR3 spans 16 residues. CDR3 DNA: TGCGCCAGCAGCCAAGAAAGTCTGGAGTTCGAAGAGACCCAGTACTTC. It yields the protein CASSQESLEFEETQYF.

The chain carries TRBV20-1 and TRBJ2-7, with unresolved D. V lost 5 bases, J lost 0 bases, and 17 bases lay in between. The CDR3 extends over 15 amino acids. The V gene's germline CDR1 is DFQATT and CDR2 SNEGSKA (reference sequence). The CDR3 is CSAPLISRSSYEQYF. The CDR3 DNA reads TGCAGTGCTCCTCTCATAAGTAGGAGCTCCTACGAGCAGTACTTC.

Many counts were recorded for this clonotype. This chain connects TRBV19 to TRBJ2-1; D uncertain. Germline lookup yields CDR1 LNHDA and CDR2 SQIVND (reference sequence). The CDR3 is made up of 13 amino acids. V lost 4 bases to trimming and J lost 4 bases, with 8 bases between them. The CDR3 protein is CASSTLLYNEQFF. The CDR3 nucleotides are TGTGCCAGTAGTACCCTTCTTTACAATGAGCAGTTCTTC. The whole variable domain, filled in from reference TRBV19 and TRBJ2-1, reads DGGITQSPKYLFRKEGQNVTLSCEQNLNHDAMYWYRQDPGQGLRLIYYSQIVNDFQKGDIAEGYSVSREKKESFPLTVTSAQKNPTAFYLCASSTLLYNEQFFGPGTRLTVL.

The chain uses TRBV2 and TRBJ2-7; D is possibly TRBD1 (6 bases). Germline CDR1 reads SNHLY; CDR2 reads FYNNEI. The CDR3 is 15 amino acids. Deletions cut 5 bases from V and 2 bases from J, with 16 bases between. The CDR3 sequence: CASSPRTVNPYEQYF. CDR3 sequence (DNA): TGTGCCAGCAGTCCTCGGACAGTGAATCCCTACGAGCAGTACTTC.

The gene calls are TRBV5-1 and TRBJ1-1; D remains ambiguous. CDR1 SGHRS and CDR2 YFSETQ come from the germline V gene. Trimming removed 1 base at V and 8 bases at J, with 15 bases between. CDR3 size: 14 residues. CDR3 region: CASSLWGERQEAFF. The CDR3 nucleotides are TGCGCCAGCAGCTTGTGGGGTGAGAGGCAAGAAGCTTTCTTT.

Only a few counts were recorded for this clonotype. The chain links TRBV29-1 to TRBJ1-5, with 8 bases lining up with TRBD1. The CDR3 length is 15 residues. Trimming at V came to 5 bases and at J to 3 bases, leaving 9 bases not matched to a gene. Germline V gene sequence: CDR1 SQVTM, CDR2 ANQGSEA. CDR3 nucleotides: TGCAGCGTTCGACAGGGGAGTCGAGCCAATCAGCCCCAGCATTTT. The encoded protein is CSVRQGSRANQPQHF.

CDR3 DNA: TGTGCCAGCAGTGAAGAGGAGGGTGGCGGGGAGCTGTTTTTT. This sequence encodes CASSEEEGGGELFF. The chain has TRBV2 and TRBJ2-2; the D gene is possibly TRBD2 (6 bases). CDR1 is SNHLY, CDR2 FYNNEI, per germline. This CDR3 is 14 amino acids long. Trimming removed 1 base from V and 7 bases from J, with 10 bases in between.

The chain combines TRBV18 with TRBJ2-6, with 7 bases lining up with TRBD1. Per the germline V gene, CDR1 is KGHSH and CDR2 is LQKENI. J gave up 0 bases and V 4 bases, and 15 bases lay outside the gene matches. The CDR3 is 20 residues long. CDR3 in DNA: TGTGCCAGCTCACTAACGATCCTACAGGGGCTCAACTCTGGGGCCAACGTCCTGACTTTC. Translation gives CASSLTILQGLNSGANVLTF.

The chain uses TRBV7-8 and TRBJ2-2, with D perhaps TRBD1 (6 bases). The CDR3 is 16 residues long. V lost 4 bases to trimming and J lost 6 bases, with 18 bases between them. The germline CDR1 and CDR2 sequences are SGHVS and FQNEAQ. The CDR3 DNA follows: TGTGCCAGCAGCTCGCTACAGGGTAGTCTGGCCGGGGAGCTGTTTTTT. Translated: CASSSLQGSLAGELFF.

The chain joins TRBV10-3 to TRBJ2-3; D remains ambiguous. Germline V gives CDR1 ENHRY, CDR2 SYGVKD. V was cut by 3 bases and J by 0 bases, with 10 bases left in between. This CDR3 contains 15 residues. CDR3 loop: CAISDTGTSTDTQYF. CDR3 bases: TGTGCCATCAGTGATACGGGCACCAGCACAGATACGCAGTATTTT.

The gene calls are TRBV12-3 or TRBV12-4 and TRBJ2-1, with D unresolved. V lost 5 bases and J 5 bases, leaving 10 bases between the germline ends. The CDR3 is 13 residues long. CDR3 amino acids: CASSIRSDNEQFF. CDR3 DNA: TGTGCCAGCAGTATCCGGTCCGACAATGAGCAGTTCTTC.

This chain connects TRBV24-1 to TRBJ2-5; D possibly uses TRBD1 or TRBD2 (6 bases each). Trimming took 3 bases from V and 4 from J, leaving 11 bases between them. The CDR3 length is 14 residues. CDR1 and CDR2 (germline): KGHDR, SFDVKD. The CDR3 DNA is TGTGCCACCAGTGATCAACAGGGAGGAGAGACCCAGTACTTC. As protein: CATSDQQGGETQYF.

V and J are TRBV7-8 and TRBJ2-4, with TRBD1 matching over 7 bases. Losses at the gene ends were 7 bases for V and 8 bases for J; bases not matched to a gene: 8. The CDR3 extends over 13 amino acids. Per germline, CDR1 SGHVS and CDR2 FQNEAQ. The CDR3 is CASNRGPVDIQYF. CDR3 DNA: TGTGCCAGCAATAGGGGGCCTGTGGACATTCAGTACTTC.

The rearrangement links TRBV5-1 to TRBJ2-1; 7 bases agree with TRBD1. The CDR3 consists of 16 residues. Germline loops: CDR1 SGHRS, CDR2 YFSETQ. J was trimmed by 3 bases and V by 4 bases; bases with no gene match: 10. The CDR3 nucleotides are TGCGCCAGCAGCATGACCGGGACAGAGCTCTACAATGAGCAGTTCTTC. Amino acid sequence: CASSMTGTELYNEQFF.

This clonotype has ten or more counts. In DNA form, the CDR3 reads TGTGCCAGCAGCTTACCGGGGGGAGGGGCCAATGAGCAGTTCTTC. Translated: CASSLPGGGANEQFF. The chain links TRBV7-2 to TRBJ2-1; 7 bases are a match to TRBD2. The germline V gene encodes CDR1 SGHTA and CDR2 FQGNSA. The V segment lost 2 bases and the J segment 6 bases; nucleotides outside the gene matches: 7. CDR3 length equals 15 residues.

This clonotype came up a few times. The genes are TRBV27 and TRBJ2-7; D not resolved. Germline V gene data show CDR1 as MNHEY and CDR2 as SMNVEV (reference sequence). Trimming cost V 7 bases and J 2 bases, with 15 bases left between them. This CDR3 has 14 residues. The CDR3 protein is CASKPGPLTYEQYF. The DNA of the CDR3 is TGTGCCAGCAAACCCGGCCCTTTAACCTACGAGCAGTACTTC.

The CDR3 reads CSARVGFSGANVLTF. CDR3 coding DNA: TGCAGTGCTAGAGTGGGGTTCTCTGGGGCCAACGTCCTGACTTTC. J is TRBJ2-6 and V is TRBV20-1, with D uncertain. The CDR3 is 15 amino acids. Germline assignment: CDR1 DFQATT and CDR2 SNEGSKA (reference sequence). The ends were cut back, 1 base at V and 0 bases at J, with 7 bases in the middle.

The CDR3, as DNA: TGCGCCAGCAGCGGGGGATCTTTTTCAGATACGCAGTATTTT. This translates into CASSGGSFSDTQYF. The chain combines TRBV5-1 with TRBJ2-3; D may correspond to TRBD1 or TRBD2 (5 bases each). In germline, CDR1 is SGHRS, CDR2 YFSETQ. V lost 4 bases, J lost 4 bases, and 13 bases lay in between. The CDR3 contains 14 residues.

This chain connects TRBV12-3 or TRBV12-4 to TRBJ1-6; maybe TRBD1 (6 bases). The CDR3 is 15 amino acids. V was cut by 6 bases and J by 4 bases, with 13 bases left in between. The CDR3 spells CASRSQGTYNSPLHF. The CDR3 nucleotides are TGTGCCAGCAGGTCACAGGGAACTTATAATTCACCCCTCCACTTT.